This T cell receptor beta chain was sequenced during a study of CD8 T cells in ankylosing spondylitis. One entry per CDR3 protein results from TCRdb running MiXCR on the 5' RACE reads. This sample yields 200,000 or so distinct CDR3 sequences, of which 10% to 15% are seen a single time; about 11% belongs to the top ten. This clonotype was detected ten times or more. There are 14 residues in the CDR3. J was trimmed by 6 bases and V by 6 bases; bases with no gene match: 10. V is TRBV12-3 or TRBV12-4 and J is TRBJ2-7; 8 nucleotides align to TRBD1. This TCR came from a female donor with ankylosing spondylitis or in good health (not recorded which). The sequencing sample was made of blood, either unsorted or a sorted T cell fraction (not recorded which). The CDR3 spells CASSLRQGLVEQYF. CDR3 DNA: TGTGCCAGCAGCCTCAGACAGGGGCTGGTCGAGCAGTACTTC.